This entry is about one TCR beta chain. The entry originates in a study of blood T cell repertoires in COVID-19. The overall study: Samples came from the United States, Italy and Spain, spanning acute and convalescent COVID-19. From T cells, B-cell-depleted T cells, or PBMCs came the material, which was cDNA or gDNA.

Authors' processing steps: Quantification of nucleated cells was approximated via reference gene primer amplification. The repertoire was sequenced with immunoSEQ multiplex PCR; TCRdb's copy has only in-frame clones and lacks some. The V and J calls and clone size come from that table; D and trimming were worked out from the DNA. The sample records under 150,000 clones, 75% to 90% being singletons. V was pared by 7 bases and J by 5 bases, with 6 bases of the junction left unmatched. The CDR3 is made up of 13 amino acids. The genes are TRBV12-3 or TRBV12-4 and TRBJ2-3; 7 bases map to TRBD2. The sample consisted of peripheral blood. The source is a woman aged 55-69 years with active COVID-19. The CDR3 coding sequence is TGTGCCAGCACCGAAAGCGGGAAAGATACGCAGTATTTT. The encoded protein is CASTESGKDTQYF.